This TCR beta chain was identified in a study of T cell responses to AZD1222 COVID-19 vaccine. CDR1 SEHNR and CDR2 FQNEAQ come from the germline V gene (reference sequence). The CDR3 length is 16 residues. V lost 3 bases and J 1 base, leaving 13 bases between the germline ends. The protocol was immunoSEQ multiplex PCR, while the TCRdb copy is restricted to in-frame clones and leaves out a portion. The table lists some 180,000 clones, around 94% of them singletons. Sequenced material: peripheral blood, taken 28 days after the second AZD1222 dose. The V and J genes are TRBV7-9 and TRBJ1-5, with D possibly TRBD1 on 6 matching bases. The receptor was derived from an adult who received the AZD1222 COVID-19 vaccine. The CDR3 sequence is CASSLDRTASNQPQHF. CDR3 DNA: TGTGCCAGCAGCTTGGATAGGACAGCCAGCAATCAGCCCCAGCATTTT. The complete variable domain, with remaining parts taken from reference TRBV7-9 and TRBJ1-5, reads DTGVSQNPRHKITKRGQNVTFRCDPISEHNRLYWYRQTLGQGPEFLTYFQNEAQLEKSRLLSDRFSAERPKGSFSTLEIQRTEQGDSAMYLCASSLDRTASNQPQHFGDGTRLSIL.